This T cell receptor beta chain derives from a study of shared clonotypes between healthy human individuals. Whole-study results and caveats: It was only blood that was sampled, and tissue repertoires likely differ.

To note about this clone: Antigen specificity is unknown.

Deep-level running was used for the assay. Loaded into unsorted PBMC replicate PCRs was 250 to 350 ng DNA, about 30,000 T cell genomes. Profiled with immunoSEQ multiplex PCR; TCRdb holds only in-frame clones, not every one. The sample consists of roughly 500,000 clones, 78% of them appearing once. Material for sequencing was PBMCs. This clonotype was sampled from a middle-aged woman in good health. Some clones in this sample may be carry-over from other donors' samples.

For the CDR3, the DNA is TGTGCCAGCAGCTTACCAGGGTTCGCCTACGAGCAGTACTTC. This codes for CASSLPGFAYEQYF. V and J are TRBV7-9 and TRBJ2-7; maybe TRBD1 (5 bases). Trimming removed 2 bases at V and 2 bases at J, with 10 bases between. Germline V gives CDR1 SEHNR, CDR2 FQNEAQ (reference sequence). This CDR3 is 14 amino acids long.